Listed here are 20 T cell receptor beta chains from one sample, sequenced in a study of T cell changes during pregnancy in multiple sclerosis (dated by TCRdb to between 2019 and 2020). Libraries came from the immunoSEQ multiplex PCR assay. Sourced from immuneACCESS, this table was stored by TCRdb with only in-frame sequences that have V and J called. A share of the clones is absent; for the studies checked, an unresolved V gene accounts for under half, and the remainder has no known explanation. The sample profile shows some 20,000 clones; around 89% of them were found once. In total, the top ten clones hold approximately 1.3% of the sample. The input for sequencing was CD4+ T cells from peripheral blood mononuclear cells, taken in the first trimester of pregnancy. These TCRs come from a female donor in good health, enrolled as a control in a pregnancy study.

The V and J genes are TRBV5-1 and TRBJ2-5, with D tentatively TRBD1 (6 bases). This CDR3 spans 16 amino acids. The germline V gene has CDR1 SGHRS and CDR2 YFSETQ. Deletions cut 2 bases from V and 5 bases from J, with 19 bases between. CDR3 protein: CASSLSGTHNGETQYF. In DNA form, the CDR3 reads TGCGCCAGCAGCTTATCCGGGACACATAATGGGGAGACCCAGTACTTC. The full variable domain, its missing parts supplied by reference TRBV5-1 and TRBJ2-5, is KAGVTQTPRYLIKTRGQQVTLSCSPISGHRSVSWYQQTPGQGLQFLFEYFSETQRNKGNFPGRFSGRQFSNSRSEMNVSTLELGDSALYLCASSLSGTHNGETQYFGPGTRLLVL.

The chain recombines TRBV5-6 with TRBJ1-1; D possibly corresponds to TRBD1 (5 bases). The V end lost 4 bases, the J end lost 1 base, and 11 bases lay between the germline ends. This CDR3 has 14 amino acids. Germline assignment: CDR1 SGHDT and CDR2 YYEEEE. DNA of the CDR3: TGTGCCAGCAGCACCGGACACCCGAACACTGAAGCTTTCTTT. Protein product: CASSTGHPNTEAFF.

This clone was recorded once. CDR3 coding DNA: TGTGCCAGCAGCGGCAGGGGTGCTAGCGGGAGAACCTACGAGCAGTACTTC. Translating gives CASSGRGASGRTYEQYF. The chain couples TRBV7-8 to TRBJ2-7, with TRBD2 matching 10 bases. CDR3 length: 17 amino acids. The germline gives CDR1 SGHVS, CDR2 FQNEAQ. Trimming cost V 5 bases and J 2 bases; bases outside gene matches: 12.

The gene calls are TRBV7-6 and TRBJ2-7; 12 bases align to TRBD2. The CDR3 runs to 14 residues. In germline, CDR1 is SGHVS, CDR2 FNYEAQ. The J segment lost 6 bases and the V segment lost 2 bases, leaving 2 bases of the junction unmatched. The CDR3 reads CASSLLAGGSEQYF. In DNA, the CDR3 is TGTGCCAGCAGCTTACTAGCGGGAGGGTCCGAGCAGTACTTC.

The chain combines TRBV18 with TRBJ2-1; 8 bases line up with TRBD1. With 1 base clipped from V and 2 bases from J, the junction kept 4 bases outside the gene matches. Germline CDR1 is KGHSH and CDR2 is LQKENI. The CDR3 runs to 16 residues. In nucleotides, the CDR3 is TGTGCCAGCTCACCACTCCAGGGGGCGACCTACAATGAGCAGTTCTTC. It yields the protein CASSPLQGATYNEQFF.

The rearrangement links TRBV18 to TRBJ1-1; 9 nucleotides match TRBD1. The CDR3 length is 15 residues. V dropped 3 bases and J dropped 5; count of bases not matched to a gene: 7. Germline assignment: CDR1 KGHSH and CDR2 LQKENI. CDR3 sequence: CASSPRPGQGTEAFF. The CDR3 DNA sequence: TGTGCCAGCTCACCTAGACCGGGACAGGGTACTGAAGCTTTCTTT.

The genes are TRBV7-2 and TRBJ2-5; a possible D gene is TRBD2 (6 bases). Germline assignment: CDR1 SGHTA and CDR2 FQGNSA. The CDR3 totals 14 residues. V was shortened by 3 bases and J by 5 bases, with 13 bases between the two germline ends. The CDR3 loop is CASSLRLVGETQYF. The CDR3 DNA reads TGTGCCAGCAGCTTGAGACTAGTAGGGGAGACCCAGTACTTC.

The chain uses TRBV5-1 and TRBJ2-7; unclear D gene. The V end lost 4 bases, the J end lost 0 bases, and 11 bases lay between the germline ends. The CDR3 consists of 14 residues. Germline assignment: CDR1 SGHRS and CDR2 YFSETQ. The CDR3 DNA follows: TGCGCCAGCAGCCATGCGGTAACCTCCTACGAGCAGTACTTC. Translating it yields CASSHAVTSYEQYF.

This chain links TRBV29-1 with TRBJ2-1, with a tentative D call TRBD1 (5 bases). Germline V gives CDR1 SQVTM, CDR2 ANQGSEA. V lost 4 bases, J lost 8 bases, and 9 bases lay in between. This CDR3 has 11 residues. The CDR3 coding sequence is TGCAGCGTTGTCGGCAGGGATGAGCAGTTCTTC. The encoded protein is CSVVGRDEQFF.

This clone appeared once. The chain has TRBV4-3 and TRBJ2-5; the match to TRBD1 covers 9 bases. Germline CDR1 LGHNA, CDR2 YSLEER. Unmatched junction bases numbered 1, after V lost 1 base and J lost 7 bases. The length of the CDR3 is 13 residues. The CDR3 nucleotides read TGCGCCAGCAGCCAAGCGGGACAGGGGACCCAGTACTTC. This gives the protein CASSQAGQGTQYF.

The chain joins TRBV30 to TRBJ1-5, with D perhaps matching TRBD1 (5 bases). The germline V gene encodes CDR1 GTSNPN and CDR2 SVGIG (reference sequence). Trimming took off 2 bases at V and 12 bases at J, with 26 bases between the two ends. CDR3 length equals 16 residues. The CDR3 protein is CAWSRASGRPGGSQHF. The CDR3 nucleotides read TGTGCCTGGAGTAGGGCGTCGGGACGTCCCGGGGGGAGCCAGCATTTT.

This clone was seen a single time. The gene calls are TRBV5-5 and TRBJ1-1; 10 bases are a match to TRBD1. CDR1 is SGHKS and CDR2 is YYEKEE in the germline V gene (reference sequence). J gave up 0 bases and V 0 bases, and 2 bases lay outside the gene matches. CDR3 length: 16 residues. CDR3 protein: CASSLGTGGLNTEAFF. DNA of the CDR3: TGTGCCAGCAGCTTGGGGACAGGGGGGTTGAACACTGAAGCTTTCTTT. Variable domain in full (rest from reference TRBV5-5 and TRBJ1-1): DAGVTQSPTHLIKTRGQQVTLRCSPISGHKSVSWYQQVLGQGPQFIFQYYEKEERGRGNFPDRFSARQFPNYSSELNVNALLLGDSALYLCASSLGTGGLNTEAFFGQGTRLTVV.

CDR3 coding DNA: TGTGCCATCGGCTACCAGGGGGCTGCTAATGAAAAACTGTTTTTT. Translating it yields CAIGYQGAANEKLFF. The rearrangement uses TRBV10-3 and TRBJ1-4; 8 bases align to TRBD1. V shed 8 bases and J 3 bases; nucleotides not matched to a gene: 8. CDR3 length: 15 amino acids. The germline V gene encodes CDR1 ENHRY and CDR2 SYGVKD.

This rearrangement joins TRBV13 to TRBJ1-6; perhaps TRBD1 as D (5 bases). This CDR3 spans 16 amino acids. V shed 0 bases and J shed 9 bases, with 15 bases lying between them. Germline lookup yields CDR1 PRHDT and CDR2 FYEKMQ (reference sequence). DNA for the CDR3: TGTGCCAGCAGCTTAGGCTTGGGGGGTCAGGGTTCACCCCTCCACTTT. Translated: CASSLGLGGQGSPLHF.

V and J are TRBV28 and TRBJ2-3; 8 nucleotides align to TRBD2. After removal of 1 base from V and 0 bases from J, the junction contained 3 bases not matched to a gene. Germline V CDR1 and CDR2: MDHEN, SYDVKM. The CDR3 is made up of 16 amino acids. Written as DNA, the CDR3 is TGTGCCAGCAGTTTATTAACGGGGGGGAGCACAGATACGCAGTATTTT. Amino acid sequence: CASSLLTGGSTDTQYF.

The chain recombines TRBV2 with TRBJ2-7; D may be TRBD1 (6 bases). The V gene's germline CDR1 is SNHLY and CDR2 FYNNEI. This CDR3 is built from 15 residues. Trimming took 5 bases from V and 0 from J, leaving 14 bases between them. The CDR3, as DNA: TGTGCCAGCAGTTACAGGGCCTCGAGCTCCTACGAGCAGTACTTC. Translated: CASSYRASSSYEQYF.

The gene calls are TRBV30 and TRBJ1-5; TRBD1 matches at 8 bases. The CDR3 is 16 residues long. J gave up 0 bases and V 1 base, and 5 bases lay outside the gene matches. From germline, CDR1 is GTSNPN and CDR2 SVGIG (reference sequence). The CDR3 DNA reads as TGTGCCTGGAGTGGGAGACAGGGGTATAGCAATCAGCCCCAGCATTTT. Amino acids: CAWSGRQGYSNQPQHF.

The CDR3 sequence is CASSRGRADNQPQHF. The CDR3 DNA reads as TGTGCCAGCTCAAGGGGGAGGGCCGATAATCAGCCCCAGCATTTT. The chain couples TRBV18 to TRBJ1-5; the D gene is possibly TRBD1 (6 bases). V lost 5 bases to trimming and J lost 4 bases, with 15 bases between them. This CDR3 is 15 amino acids long. Germline V gene sequence: CDR1 KGHSH, CDR2 LQKENI.

This chain joins TRBV6-1 and TRBJ1-2; 9 nucleotides align to TRBD1. Germline V lookup: CDR1 MNHNS, CDR2 SASEGT. The V and J ends lost 4 bases and 4 bases, in that order; junction bases with no gene match: 1. The CDR3 is 13 residues long. The CDR3 region has the DNA TGTGCCAGCAGTGGGGGACAGGGCTATGGCTACACCTTC. It translates to CASSGGQGYGYTF.

This clone was counted a single time. This rearrangement joins TRBV9 to TRBJ2-7; D remains ambiguous. CDR1 and CDR2 from the germline V gene are SGDLS and YYNGEE. Trimming shortened V by 2 bases and J by 1 base, and 13 bases separated the two germline ends. The CDR3 contains 15 residues. CDR3 sequence (DNA): TGTGCCAGCAGCGTCAGCACAGAACCTTCCTACGAGCAGTACTTC. It yields the protein CASSVSTEPSYEQYF.